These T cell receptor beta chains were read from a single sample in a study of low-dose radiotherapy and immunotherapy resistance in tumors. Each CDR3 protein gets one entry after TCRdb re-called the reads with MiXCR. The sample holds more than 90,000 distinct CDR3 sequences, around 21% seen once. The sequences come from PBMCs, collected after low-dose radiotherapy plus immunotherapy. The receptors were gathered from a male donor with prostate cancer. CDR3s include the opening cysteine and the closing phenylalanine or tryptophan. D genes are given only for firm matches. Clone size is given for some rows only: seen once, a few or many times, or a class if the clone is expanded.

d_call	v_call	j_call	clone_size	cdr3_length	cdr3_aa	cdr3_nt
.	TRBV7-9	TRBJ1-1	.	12	CASLRPGEEAFF	TGTGCCAGCCTTAGGCCCGGGGAGGAAGCTTTCTTT
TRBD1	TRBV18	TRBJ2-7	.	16	CASSPPGQGAGDEQYF	TGTGCCAGCTCACCGCCGGGACAGGGGGCTGGCGACGAGCAGTACTTC
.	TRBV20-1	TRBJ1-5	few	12	CSATRSGQPQHF	TGCAGTGCCACTAGGTCGGGCCAGCCCCAGCATTTT
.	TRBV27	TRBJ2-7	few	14	CASSLNGPGNEQYF	TGTGCCAGCAGTTTAAACGGGCCAGGGAACGAGCAGTACTTC
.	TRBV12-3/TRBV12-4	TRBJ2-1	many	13	CASSLSSLNEQFF	TGTGCCAGCAGTTTAAGCTCACTCAATGAGCAGTTCTTC
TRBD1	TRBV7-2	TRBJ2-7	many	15	CASSETGQGFYEQYF	TGTGCCAGCAGTGAAACGGGACAGGGGTTCTACGAGCAGTACTTC
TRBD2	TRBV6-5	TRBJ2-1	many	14	CASGEVAGFVEQFF	TGTGCCAGCGGGGAGGTAGCGGGGTTTGTTGAGCAGTTCTTC
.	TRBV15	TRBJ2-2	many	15	CATSRDRTEIGELFF	TGTGCCACCAGCAGAGATCGTACAGAGATCGGGGAGCTGTTTTTT
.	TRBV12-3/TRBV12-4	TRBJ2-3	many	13	CASSLGSTDTQYF	TGTGCCAGCAGCTTGGGCAGCACAGATACGCAGTATTTT
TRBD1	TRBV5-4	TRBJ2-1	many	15	CASSAGTGGYNEQFF	TGTGCCAGCAGCGCGGGGACAGGGGGCTACAATGAGCAGTTCTTC
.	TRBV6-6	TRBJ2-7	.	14	CASTKGTPDYEQYF	TGTGCCAGCACCAAAGGGACACCTGATTACGAGCAGTACTTC
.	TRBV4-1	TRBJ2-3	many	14	CASTQGGGPNTQYF	TGCGCCAGCACCCAGGGGGGGGGACCCAATACGCAGTATTTT
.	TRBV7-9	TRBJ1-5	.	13	CASSLPPGQPQHF	TGTGCCAGCAGCTTGCCCCCGGGGCAGCCCCAGCATTTT
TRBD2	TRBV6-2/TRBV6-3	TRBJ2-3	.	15	CASSPGTREQLTQYF	TGTGCCAGCAGTCCCGGGACTAGGGAACAGCTTACGCAGTATTTT
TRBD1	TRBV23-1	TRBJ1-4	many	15	CASSQCGTADEKLFF	TGCGCCAGCAGTCAATGCGGGACAGCTGACGAAAAACTGTTTTTT
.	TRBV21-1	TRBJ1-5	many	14	CAISRGAANQPQHF	TGTGCCATAAGCCGAGGAGCGGCAAATCAGCCCCAGCATTTT
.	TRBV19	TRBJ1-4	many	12	CASSMAVEKLFF	TGTGCCAGTAGTATGGCTGTGGAAAAACTGTTTTTT
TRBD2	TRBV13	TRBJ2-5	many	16	CASSLRSGGNQETQYF	TGTGCCAGCAGCTTAAGGAGCGGGGGGAACCAAGAGACCCAGTACTTC
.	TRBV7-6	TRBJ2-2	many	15	CASSDRATRAGELFF	TGTGCCAGCAGCGACCGGGCGACCCGCGCCGGGGAGCTGTTTTTT
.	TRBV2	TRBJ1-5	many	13	CASSADSLQPQHF	TGTGCCAGCAGTGCGGACAGCCTCCAGCCCCAGCATTTT
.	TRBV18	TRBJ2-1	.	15	CASSPPSSGDNEQFF	TGTGCCAGCTCACCACCTTCGTCAGGGGACAATGAGCAGTTCTTC
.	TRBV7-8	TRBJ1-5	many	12	CASSLVGGPQHF	TGTGCCAGCAGCTTGGTAGGGGGGCCCCAGCATTTT
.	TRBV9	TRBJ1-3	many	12	CASSVAGNTIYF	TGTGCCAGCAGCGTAGCCGGAAACACCATATATTTT
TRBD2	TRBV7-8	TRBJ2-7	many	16	CASSSADAGGVYEQYF	TGTGCCAGCAGCTCAGCCGACGCCGGGGGGGTATACGAGCAGTACTTC
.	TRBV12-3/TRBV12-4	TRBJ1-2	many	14	CASSPSRRLYGYTF	TGTGCCAGCAGTCCCAGTCGGCGTCTCTATGGCTACACCTTC
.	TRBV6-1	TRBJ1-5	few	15	CASSHDSGGNQPQHF	TGTGCCAGCAGTCACGACAGTGGGGGCAATCAGCCCCAGCATTTT
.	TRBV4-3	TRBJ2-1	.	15	CASSARGDSYNEQFF	TGCGCCAGCAGCGCTCGCGGGGACTCCTACAATGAGCAGTTCTTC
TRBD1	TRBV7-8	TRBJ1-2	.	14	CASSAVTGQQGYTF	TGTGCCAGCAGCGCCGTGACAGGGCAGCAGGGCTACACCTTC
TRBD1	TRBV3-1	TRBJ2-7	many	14	CASSQEDRAYEQYF	TGCGCCAGCAGCCAAGAAGACAGGGCCTACGAGCAGTACTTC
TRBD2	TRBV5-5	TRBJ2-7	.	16	CASSLRGLAGEAEQYF	TGTGCCAGCAGCTTGCGTGGACTAGCGGGAGAGGCCGAGCAGTACTTC
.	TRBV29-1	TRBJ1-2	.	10	CSVQGWGYTF	TGCAGCGTTCAGGGTTGGGGTTACACCTTC
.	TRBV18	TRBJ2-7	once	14	CASSPRTDPYEQYF	TGTGCCAGCTCACCCCGGACAGACCCCTACGAGCAGTACTTC
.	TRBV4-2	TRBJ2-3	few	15	CASSQDVGAVDTQYF	TGTGCCAGCAGCCAAGATGTGGGGGCGGTAGATACGCAGTATTTT
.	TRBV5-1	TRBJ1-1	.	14	CASSLGLDGGEAFF	TGCGCCAGCAGCTTGGGTTTGGACGGGGGTGAAGCTTTCTTT
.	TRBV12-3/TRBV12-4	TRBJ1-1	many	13	CASHQGWNTEAFF	TGTGCCAGTCATCAGGGGTGGAACACTGAAGCTTTCTTT
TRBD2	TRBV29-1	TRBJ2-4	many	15	CSVVGRGEFQNIQYF	TGCAGCGTTGTGGGGCGGGGGGAGTTCCAAAACATTCAGTACTTC
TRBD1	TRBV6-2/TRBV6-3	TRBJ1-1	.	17	CASSGTGQQMMNTEAFF	TGTGCCAGCAGTGGGACAGGGCAACAAATGATGAACACTGAAGCTTTCTTT
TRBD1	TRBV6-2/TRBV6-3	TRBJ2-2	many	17	CASSYSGTEIITGELFF	TGTGCCAGCAGTTACTCTGGGACAGAAATTATCACCGGGGAGCTGTTTTTT
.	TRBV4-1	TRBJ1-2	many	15	CASSQAASTNYGYTF	TGCGCCAGCAGCCAAGCGGCGTCCACGAACTATGGCTACACCTTC
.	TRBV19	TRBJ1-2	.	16	CASSALTVGGGYGYTF	TGTGCCAGTAGCGCCTTGACTGTCGGGGGGGGGTATGGCTACACCTTC
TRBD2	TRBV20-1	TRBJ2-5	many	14	CSAYPGGRQETQYF	TGCAGTGCCTATCCGGGGGGGCGGCAAGAGACCCAGTACTTC
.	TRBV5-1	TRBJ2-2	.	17	CASSPQSPANTGELLFF	TGCGCCAGCAGCCCCCAGTCTCCGGCGAACACCGGGGAGCTGTTGTTTTTT
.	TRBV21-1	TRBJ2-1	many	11	CASKLLNEQFF	TGTGCCAGCAAGCTACTGAATGAGCAGTTCTTC
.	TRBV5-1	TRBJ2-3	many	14	CASSFGPTGDTQYF	TGCGCCAGCAGCTTCGGCCCGACGGGGGATACGCAGTATTTT
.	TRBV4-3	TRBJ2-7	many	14	CASSQATGYYEQYF	TGCGCCAGCAGCCAAGCCACAGGGTACTACGAGCAGTACTTC
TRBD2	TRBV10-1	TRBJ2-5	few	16	CASSESLAGGSETQYF	TGCGCCAGCAGTGAGTCGCTAGCGGGGGGTTCGGAGACCCAGTACTTC
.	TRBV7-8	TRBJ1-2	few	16	CASSLDRTGGYYGYTF	TGTGCCAGCAGCCTAGATAGGACGGGGGGATACTATGGCTACACCTTC
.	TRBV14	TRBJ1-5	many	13	CASSQELGQPQHF	TGTGCCAGCAGCCAAGAATTGGGTCAGCCCCAGCATTTT
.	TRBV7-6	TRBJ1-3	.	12	CASSLDGDTIYF	TGTGCCAGCAGCTTAGATGGGGACACCATATATTTT
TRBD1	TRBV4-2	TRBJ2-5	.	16	CASSQDRGTGQETQYF	TGTGCCAGCAGCCAAGATCGAGGGACAGGCCAAGAGACCCAGTACTTC
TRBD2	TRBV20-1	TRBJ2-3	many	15	CSARGGGVGTDTQYF	TGCAGTGCTAGAGGCGGGGGGGTCGGGACAGATACGCAGTATTTT
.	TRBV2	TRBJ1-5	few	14	CASSEARGDQPQHF	TGTGCCAGCAGTGAAGCGCGCGGTGACCAGCCCCAGCATTTT
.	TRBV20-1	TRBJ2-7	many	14	CSARDGGASYEQYF	TGCAGTGCTAGAGATGGGGGGGCCTCCTACGAGCAGTACTTC
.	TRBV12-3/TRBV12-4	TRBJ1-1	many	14	CASSFGKMNTEAFF	TGTGCCAGCAGTTTTGGGAAGATGAACACTGAAGCTTTCTTT